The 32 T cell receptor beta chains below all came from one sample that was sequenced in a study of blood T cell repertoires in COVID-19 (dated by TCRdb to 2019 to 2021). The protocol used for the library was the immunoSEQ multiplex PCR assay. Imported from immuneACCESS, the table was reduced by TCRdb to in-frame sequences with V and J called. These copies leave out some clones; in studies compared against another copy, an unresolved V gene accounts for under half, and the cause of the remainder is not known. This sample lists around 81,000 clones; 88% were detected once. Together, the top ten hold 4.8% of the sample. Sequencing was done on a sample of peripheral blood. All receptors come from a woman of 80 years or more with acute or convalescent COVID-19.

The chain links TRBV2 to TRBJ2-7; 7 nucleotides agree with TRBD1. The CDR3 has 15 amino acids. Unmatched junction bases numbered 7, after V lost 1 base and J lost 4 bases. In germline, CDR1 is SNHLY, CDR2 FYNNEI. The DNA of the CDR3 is TGTGCCAGCAGTGAAGACAGGGGAAATTGGTACGAGCAGTACTTC. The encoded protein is CASSEDRGNWYEQYF.

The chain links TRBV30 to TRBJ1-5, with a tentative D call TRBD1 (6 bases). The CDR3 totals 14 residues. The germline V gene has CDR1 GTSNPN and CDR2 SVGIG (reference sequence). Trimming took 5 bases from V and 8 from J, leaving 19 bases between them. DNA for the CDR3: TGTGCCTGGCCCCTTCGACAGGTCTCAAAGCCCCAGCATTTT. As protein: CAWPLRQVSKPQHF.

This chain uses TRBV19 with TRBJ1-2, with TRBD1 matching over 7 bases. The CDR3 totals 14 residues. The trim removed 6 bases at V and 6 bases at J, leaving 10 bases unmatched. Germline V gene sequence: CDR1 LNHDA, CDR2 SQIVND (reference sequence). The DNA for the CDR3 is TGTGCCAGTAGCCCCCAGAGGGGGCCTGATGGCTACACCTTC. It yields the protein CASSPQRGPDGYTF.

DNA for the CDR3: TGTGCCAGCAGCCACAGGGACGGCTATGGCTACACCTTC. Translation: CASSHRDGYGYTF. This sequence joins TRBV11-3 and TRBJ1-2, with TRBD1 as a possible D gene (6 bases). The CDR3 covers 13 residues. Germline loops: CDR1 SGHNT, CDR2 YENEEA. V was clipped by 5 bases and J by 4 bases, with 11 bases between them.

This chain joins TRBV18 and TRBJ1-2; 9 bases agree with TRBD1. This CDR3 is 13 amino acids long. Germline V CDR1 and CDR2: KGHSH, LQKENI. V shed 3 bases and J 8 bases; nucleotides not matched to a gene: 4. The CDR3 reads CASSPGQGAGYTF. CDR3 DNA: TGTGCCAGCTCACCGGGACAGGGAGCCGGCTACACCTTC.

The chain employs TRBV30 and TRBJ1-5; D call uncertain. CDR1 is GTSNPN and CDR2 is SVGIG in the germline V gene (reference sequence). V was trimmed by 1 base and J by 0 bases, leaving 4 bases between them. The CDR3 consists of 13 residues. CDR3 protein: CAWSGDSNQPQHF. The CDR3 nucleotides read TGTGCCTGGAGTGGAGATAGCAATCAGCCCCAGCATTTT.

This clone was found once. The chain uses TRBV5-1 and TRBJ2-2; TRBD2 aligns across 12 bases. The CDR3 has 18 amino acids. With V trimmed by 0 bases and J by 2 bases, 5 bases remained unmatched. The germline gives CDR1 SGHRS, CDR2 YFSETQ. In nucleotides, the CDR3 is TGCGCCAGCAGCTTGGCCCACGGACTAGCGGGAAACACCGGGGAGCTGTTTTTT. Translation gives CASSLAHGLAGNTGELFF.

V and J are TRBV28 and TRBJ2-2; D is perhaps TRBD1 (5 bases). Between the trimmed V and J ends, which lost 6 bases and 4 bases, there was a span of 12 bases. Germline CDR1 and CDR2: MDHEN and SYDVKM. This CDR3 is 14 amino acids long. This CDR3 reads CASRRQTSTGELFF. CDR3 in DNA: TGTGCCAGCAGGCGACAGACATCCACCGGGGAGCTGTTTTTT.

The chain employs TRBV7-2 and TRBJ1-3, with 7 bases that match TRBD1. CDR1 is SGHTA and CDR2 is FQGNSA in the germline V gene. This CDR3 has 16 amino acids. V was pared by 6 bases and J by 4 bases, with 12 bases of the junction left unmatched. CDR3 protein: CASRRFPRDSGNTIYF. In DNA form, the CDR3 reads TGTGCCAGCAGACGCTTCCCCCGGGACAGCGGAAACACCATATATTTT.

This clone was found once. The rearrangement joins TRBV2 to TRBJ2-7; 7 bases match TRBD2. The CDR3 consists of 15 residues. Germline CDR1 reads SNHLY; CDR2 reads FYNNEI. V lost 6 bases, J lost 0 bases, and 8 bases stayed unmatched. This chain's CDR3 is CASRDWGGNSYEQYF. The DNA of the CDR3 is TGTGCCAGCAGGGACTGGGGGGGGAACTCCTACGAGCAGTACTTC.

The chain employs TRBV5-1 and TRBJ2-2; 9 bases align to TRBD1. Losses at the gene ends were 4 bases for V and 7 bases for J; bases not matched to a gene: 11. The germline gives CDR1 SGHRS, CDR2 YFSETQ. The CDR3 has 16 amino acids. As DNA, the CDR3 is TGCGCCAGCAGCATCAATCCGGGACAGGGAGTCGGGGAGCTGTTTTTT. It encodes CASSINPGQGVGELFF.

CDR3 sequence: CASSSPLLRGGQDTQYF. The CDR3 DNA reads TGTGCCAGCAGTTCCCCTCTCTTGCGGGGGGGGCAGGATACGCAGTATTTT. The genes are TRBV6-2 or TRBV6-3 and TRBJ2-3, with TRBD2 identical over 9 bases. The CDR3 runs to 17 residues. Germline V gene data show CDR1 as MNHEY and CDR2 as SVGEGT. After removal of 4 bases from V and 6 bases from J, the junction contained 14 bases not matched to a gene.

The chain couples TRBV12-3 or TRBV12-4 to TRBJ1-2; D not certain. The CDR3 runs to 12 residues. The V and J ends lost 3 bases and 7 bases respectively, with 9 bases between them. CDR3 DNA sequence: TGTGCCAGCAGTTTGAGTGGGAGTGGCTACACCTTC. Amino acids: CASSLSGSGYTF.

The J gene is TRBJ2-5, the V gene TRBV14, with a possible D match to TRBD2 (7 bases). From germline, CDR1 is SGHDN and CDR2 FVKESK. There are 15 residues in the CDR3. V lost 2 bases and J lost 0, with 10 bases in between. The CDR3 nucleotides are TGTGCCAGCAGCCAAACGGGGGGCTACCAAGAGACCCAGTACTTC. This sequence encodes CASSQTGGYQETQYF.

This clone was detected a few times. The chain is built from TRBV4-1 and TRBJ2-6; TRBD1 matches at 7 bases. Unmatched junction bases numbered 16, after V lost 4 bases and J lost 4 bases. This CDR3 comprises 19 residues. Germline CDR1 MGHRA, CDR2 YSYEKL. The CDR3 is CASSPPPDRRNDGANVLTF. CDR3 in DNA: TGCGCCAGCAGCCCCCCTCCGGACAGGAGAAACGACGGGGCCAACGTCCTGACTTTC.

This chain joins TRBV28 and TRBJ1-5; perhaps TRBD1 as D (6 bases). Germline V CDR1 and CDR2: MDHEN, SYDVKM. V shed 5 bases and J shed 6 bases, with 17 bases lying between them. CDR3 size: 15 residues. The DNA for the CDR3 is TGTGCCAGCAGTACCCGAGCGCAGGGGATTCAGCCCCAGCATTTT. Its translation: CASSTRAQGIQPQHF.

The CDR3 DNA sequence: TGTGCCAGTAGTACCCCAGACAGGGGTCTCTATGGCTACACCTTC. Protein product: CASSTPDRGLYGYTF. The rearrangement links TRBV19 to TRBJ1-2, with 8 bases lining up with TRBD1. Germline assignment: CDR1 LNHDA and CDR2 SQIVND (reference sequence). The CDR3 totals 15 residues. V shed 4 bases and J 4 bases; nucleotides not matched to a gene: 8.

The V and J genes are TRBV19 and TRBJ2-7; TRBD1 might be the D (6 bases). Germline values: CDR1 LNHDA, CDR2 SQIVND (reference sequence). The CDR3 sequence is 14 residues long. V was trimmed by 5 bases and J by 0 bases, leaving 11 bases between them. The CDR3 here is CASSPRQASYEQYF. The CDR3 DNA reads TGTGCCAGTAGTCCGCGACAGGCCTCCTACGAGCAGTACTTC.

CDR3 region: CASSYSGTASTDTQYF. Written as DNA, the CDR3 is TGTGCCAGCAGTTACTCGGGGACAGCTAGCACAGATACGCAGTATTTT. The chain recombines TRBV6-5 with TRBJ2-3, with 7 positions matching TRBD1. With V trimmed by 0 bases and J by 0 bases, 3 bases remained unmatched. Germline lookup yields CDR1 MNHEY and CDR2 SVGAGI. CDR3 length: 16 amino acids.

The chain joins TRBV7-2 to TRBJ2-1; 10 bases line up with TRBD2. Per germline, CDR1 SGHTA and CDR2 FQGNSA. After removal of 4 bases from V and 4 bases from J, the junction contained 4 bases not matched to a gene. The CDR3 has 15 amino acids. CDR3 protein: CASSSSGREYNEQFF. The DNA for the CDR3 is TGTGCCAGCAGCTCGAGCGGGAGGGAATACAATGAGCAGTTCTTC.

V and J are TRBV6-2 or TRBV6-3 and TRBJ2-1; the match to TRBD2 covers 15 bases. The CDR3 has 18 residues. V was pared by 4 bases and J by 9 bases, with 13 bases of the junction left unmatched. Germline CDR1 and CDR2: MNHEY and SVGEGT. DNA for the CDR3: TGTGCCAGCAGTTTTATACCGGGACTAGCGGGAGGCTATAGTGAGCAGTTCTTC. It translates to CASSFIPGLAGGYSEQFF.

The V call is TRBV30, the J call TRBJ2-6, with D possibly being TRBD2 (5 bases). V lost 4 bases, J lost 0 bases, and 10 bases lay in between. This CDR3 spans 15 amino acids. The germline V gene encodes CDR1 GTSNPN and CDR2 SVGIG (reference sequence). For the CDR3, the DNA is TGTGCCTGGACCTTAGGGAGCTCTGGGGCCAACGTCCTGACTTTC. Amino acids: CAWTLGSSGANVLTF.

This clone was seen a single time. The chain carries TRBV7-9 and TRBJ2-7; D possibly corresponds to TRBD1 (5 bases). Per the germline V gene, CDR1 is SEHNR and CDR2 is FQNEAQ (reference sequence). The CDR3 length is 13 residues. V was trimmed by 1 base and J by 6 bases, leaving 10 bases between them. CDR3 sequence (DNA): TGTGCCAGCAGCTTAGATCAGGGATCCGAGCAGTACTTC. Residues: CASSLDQGSEQYF.

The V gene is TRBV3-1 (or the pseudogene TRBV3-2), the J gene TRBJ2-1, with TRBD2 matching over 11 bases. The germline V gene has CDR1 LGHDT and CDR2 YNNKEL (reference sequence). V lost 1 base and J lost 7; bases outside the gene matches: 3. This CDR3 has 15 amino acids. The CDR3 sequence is CASSQVASGGNEQFF. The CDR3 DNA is TGTGCCAGCAGCCAAGTCGCTAGCGGGGGGAATGAGCAGTTCTTC.

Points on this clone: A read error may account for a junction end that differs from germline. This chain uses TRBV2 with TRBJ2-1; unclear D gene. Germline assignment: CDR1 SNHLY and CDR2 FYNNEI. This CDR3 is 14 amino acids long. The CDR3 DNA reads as TGTGCTAGCAGTCGATTATACATCTACAATGAGCAGTTCTTC. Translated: CASSRLYIYNEQFF.

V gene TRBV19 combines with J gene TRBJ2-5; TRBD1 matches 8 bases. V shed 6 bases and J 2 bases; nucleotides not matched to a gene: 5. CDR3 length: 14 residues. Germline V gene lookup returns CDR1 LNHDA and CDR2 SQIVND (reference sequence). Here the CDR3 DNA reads TGTGCCAGTAGCACCAGGGACAGGCAAGAGACCCAGTACTTC. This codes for CASSTRDRQETQYF.

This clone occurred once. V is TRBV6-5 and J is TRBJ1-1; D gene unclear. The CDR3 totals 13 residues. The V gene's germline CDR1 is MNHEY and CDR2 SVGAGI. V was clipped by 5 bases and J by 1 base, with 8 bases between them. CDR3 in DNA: TGTGCCAGCAGTCACCGACAGAACACTGAAGCTTTCTTT. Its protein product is CASSHRQNTEAFF.

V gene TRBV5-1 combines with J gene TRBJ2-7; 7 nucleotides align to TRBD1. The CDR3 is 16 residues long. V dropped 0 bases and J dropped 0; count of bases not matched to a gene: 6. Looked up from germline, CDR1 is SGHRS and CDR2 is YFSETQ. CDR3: CASSLVGQRSSYEQYF. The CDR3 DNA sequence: TGCGCCAGCAGCTTGGTGGGACAGCGTAGCTCCTACGAGCAGTACTTC.

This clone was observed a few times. CDR3 nucleotide sequence: TGTGCCAGCAGCCTTACAGGGCAGAACACCGGGGAGCTGTTTTTT. Translated: CASSLTGQNTGELFF. V usage is TRBV11-1 and J usage is TRBJ2-2, with D possibly TRBD1 on 6 matching bases. The germline V and J ends were trimmed by 5 bases and 1 base, with 11 bases remaining between them. This CDR3 is 15 amino acids long. Germline V gene data show CDR1 as SGHAT and CDR2 as FQDESV (reference sequence).

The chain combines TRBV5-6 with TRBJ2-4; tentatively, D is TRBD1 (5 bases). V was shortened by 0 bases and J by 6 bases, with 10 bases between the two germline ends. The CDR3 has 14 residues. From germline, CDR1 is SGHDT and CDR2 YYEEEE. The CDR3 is CASSLVQGTNIQYF. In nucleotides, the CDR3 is TGTGCCAGCAGCTTGGTTCAGGGAACAAACATTCAGTACTTC.

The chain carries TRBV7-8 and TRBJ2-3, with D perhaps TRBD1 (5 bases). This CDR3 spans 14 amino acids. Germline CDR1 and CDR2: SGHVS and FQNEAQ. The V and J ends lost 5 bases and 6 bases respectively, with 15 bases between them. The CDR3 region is CASSQSEGVDTQYF. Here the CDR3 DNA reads TGTGCCAGCAGCCAGAGCGAAGGGGTTGATACGCAGTATTTT.

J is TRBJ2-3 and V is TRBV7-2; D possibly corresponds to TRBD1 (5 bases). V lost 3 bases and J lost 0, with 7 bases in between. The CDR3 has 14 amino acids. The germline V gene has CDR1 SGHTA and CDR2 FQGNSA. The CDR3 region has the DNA TGTGCCAGCAGCTTCGACAGTAGCACAGATACGCAGTATTTT. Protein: CASSFDSSTDTQYF.